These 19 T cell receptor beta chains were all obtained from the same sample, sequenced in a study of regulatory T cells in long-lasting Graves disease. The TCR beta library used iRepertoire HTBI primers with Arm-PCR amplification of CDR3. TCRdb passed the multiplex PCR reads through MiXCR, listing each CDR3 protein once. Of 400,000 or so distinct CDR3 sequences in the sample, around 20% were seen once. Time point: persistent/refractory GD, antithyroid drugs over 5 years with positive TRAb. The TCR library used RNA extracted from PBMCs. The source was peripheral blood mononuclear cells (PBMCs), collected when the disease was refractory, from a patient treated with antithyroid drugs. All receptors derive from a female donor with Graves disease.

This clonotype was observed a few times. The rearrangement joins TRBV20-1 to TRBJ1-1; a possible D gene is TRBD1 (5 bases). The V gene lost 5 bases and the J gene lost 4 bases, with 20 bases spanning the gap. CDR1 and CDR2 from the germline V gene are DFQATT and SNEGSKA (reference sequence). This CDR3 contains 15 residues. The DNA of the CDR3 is TGCAGTGCTCCTACTTCGGGACTCGGGGCCACTGAAGCTTTCTTT. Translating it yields CSAPTSGLGATEAFF.

CDR3 bases: TGTGCCAGTGGAGGGCTAGCAAGCACAGATACGCAGTATTTT. Translating gives CASGGLASTDTQYF. This chain joins TRBV2 and TRBJ2-3, with D possibly being TRBD2 (6 bases). Germline CDR1 and CDR2: SNHLY and FYNNEI. The CDR3 is 14 residues long. V was cut by 9 bases and J by 0 bases, with 13 bases left in between.

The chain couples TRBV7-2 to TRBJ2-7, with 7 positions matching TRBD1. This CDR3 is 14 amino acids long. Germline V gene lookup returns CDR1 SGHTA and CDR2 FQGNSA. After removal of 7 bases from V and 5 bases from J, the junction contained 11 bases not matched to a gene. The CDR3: CASNSRGRSDEQYF. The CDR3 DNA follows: TGTGCCAGCAACTCGAGGGGGCGCTCGGACGAGCAGTACTTC.

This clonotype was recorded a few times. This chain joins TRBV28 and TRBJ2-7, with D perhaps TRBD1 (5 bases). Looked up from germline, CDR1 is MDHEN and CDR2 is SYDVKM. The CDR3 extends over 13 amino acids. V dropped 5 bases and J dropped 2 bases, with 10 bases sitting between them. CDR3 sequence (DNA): TGTGCCAGCAGTAAAGACAGAACCTACGAGCAGTACTTC. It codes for CASSKDRTYEQYF.

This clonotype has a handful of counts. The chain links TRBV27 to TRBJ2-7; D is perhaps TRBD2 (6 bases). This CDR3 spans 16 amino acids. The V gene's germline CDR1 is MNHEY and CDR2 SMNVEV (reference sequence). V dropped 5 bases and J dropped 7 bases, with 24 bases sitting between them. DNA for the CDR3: TGTGCCAGCAGTCCCAACATCAGGGACTCGGCTACTGAGCAGTACTTC. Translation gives CASSPNIRDSATEQYF.

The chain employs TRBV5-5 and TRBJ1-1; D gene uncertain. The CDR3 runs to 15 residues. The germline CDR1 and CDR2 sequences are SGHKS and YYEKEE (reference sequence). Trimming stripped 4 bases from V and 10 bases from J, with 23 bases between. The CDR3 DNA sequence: TGTGCCAGCAGCCTGATTCCAGGTTCGAATCTAGGAGCTTTCTTT. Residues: CASSLIPGSNLGAFF.

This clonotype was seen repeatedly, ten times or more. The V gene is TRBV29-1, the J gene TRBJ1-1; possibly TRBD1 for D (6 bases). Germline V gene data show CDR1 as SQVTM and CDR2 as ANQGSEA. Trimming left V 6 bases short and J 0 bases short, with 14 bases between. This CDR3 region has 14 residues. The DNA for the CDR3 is TGCAGCGTCCTAGGGGGAGCACTGAACACTGAAGCTTTCTTT. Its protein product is CSVLGGALNTEAFF. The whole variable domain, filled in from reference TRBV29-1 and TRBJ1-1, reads SAVISQKPSRDICQRGTSLTIQCQVDSQVTMMFWYRQQPGQSLTLIATANQGSEATYESGFVIDKFPISRPNLTFSTLTVSNMSPEDSSIYLCSVLGGALNTEAFFGQGTRLTVV.

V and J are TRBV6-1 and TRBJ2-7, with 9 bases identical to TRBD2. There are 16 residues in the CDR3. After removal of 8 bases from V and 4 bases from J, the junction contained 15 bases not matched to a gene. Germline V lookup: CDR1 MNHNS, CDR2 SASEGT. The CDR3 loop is CASLPNGREGRYEQYF. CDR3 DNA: TGTGCCAGCCTCCCCAACGGGCGGGAGGGACGATACGAGCAGTACTTC.

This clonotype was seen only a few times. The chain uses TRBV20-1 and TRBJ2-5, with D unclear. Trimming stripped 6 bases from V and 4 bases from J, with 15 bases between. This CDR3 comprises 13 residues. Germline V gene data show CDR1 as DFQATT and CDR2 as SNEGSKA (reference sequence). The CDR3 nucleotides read TGCAGTGCAAGTCCTTTGGTTGGAGAGACCCAGTACTTC. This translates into CSASPLVGETQYF.

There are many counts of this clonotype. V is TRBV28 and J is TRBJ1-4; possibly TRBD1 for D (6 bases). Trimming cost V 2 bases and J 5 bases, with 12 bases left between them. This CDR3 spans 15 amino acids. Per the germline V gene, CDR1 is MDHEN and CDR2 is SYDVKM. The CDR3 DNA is TGTGCCAGCAGTTTAAGGGGGGGCGTGAATGAAAAACTGTTTTTT. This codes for CASSLRGGVNEKLFF.

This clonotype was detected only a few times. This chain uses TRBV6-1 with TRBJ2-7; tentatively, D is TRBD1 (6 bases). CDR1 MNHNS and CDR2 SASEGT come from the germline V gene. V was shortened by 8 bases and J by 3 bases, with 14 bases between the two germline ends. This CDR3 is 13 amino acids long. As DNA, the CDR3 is TGTGCCAGCCCCGTACAGGGAATCTACGAGCAGTACTTC. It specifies CASPVQGIYEQYF.

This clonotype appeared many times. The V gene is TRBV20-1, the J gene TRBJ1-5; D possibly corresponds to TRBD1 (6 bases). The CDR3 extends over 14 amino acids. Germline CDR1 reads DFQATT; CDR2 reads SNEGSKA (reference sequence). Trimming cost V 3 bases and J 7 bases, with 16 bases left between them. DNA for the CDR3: TGCAGTGCTAGTACCCTGGGACAAGTCCAGCCCCAGCATTTT. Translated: CSASTLGQVQPQHF.

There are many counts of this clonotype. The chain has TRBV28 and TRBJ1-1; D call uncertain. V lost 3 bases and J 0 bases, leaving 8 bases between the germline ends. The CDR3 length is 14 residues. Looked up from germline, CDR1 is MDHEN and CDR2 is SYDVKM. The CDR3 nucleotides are TGTGCCAGCAGTTTTGGGAACCTGAACACTGAAGCTTTCTTT. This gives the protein CASSFGNLNTEAFF.

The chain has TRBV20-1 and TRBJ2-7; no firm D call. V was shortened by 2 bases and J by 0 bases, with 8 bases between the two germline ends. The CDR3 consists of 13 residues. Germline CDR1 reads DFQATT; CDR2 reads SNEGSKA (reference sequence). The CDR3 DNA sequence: TGCAGTGCTAGACTCATCCTCTCCTACGAGCAGTACTTC. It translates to CSARLILSYEQYF.

CDR3 sequence (DNA): TGTGCCAGCAAGCAGGGACTGAACACTGAAGCTTTCTTT. It codes for CASKQGLNTEAFF. The rearrangement uses TRBV25-1 and TRBJ1-1, with D maybe TRBD1 (5 bases). CDR3 size: 13 residues. The germline V gene has CDR1 MGHDK and CDR2 SYGVNS. V was cut by 7 bases and J by 0 bases, with 9 bases left in between.

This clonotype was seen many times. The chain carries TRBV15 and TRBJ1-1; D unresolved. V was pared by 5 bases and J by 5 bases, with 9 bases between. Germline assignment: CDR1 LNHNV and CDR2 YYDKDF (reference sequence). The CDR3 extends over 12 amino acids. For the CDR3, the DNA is TGTGCCACCAGCGGCCGAGGAACTGAAGCTTTCTTT. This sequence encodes CATSGRGTEAFF.

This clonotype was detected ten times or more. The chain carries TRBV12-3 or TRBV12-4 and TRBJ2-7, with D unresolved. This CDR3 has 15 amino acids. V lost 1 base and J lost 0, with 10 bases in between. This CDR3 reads CASSLEVASSYEQYF. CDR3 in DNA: TGTGCCAGCAGTTTAGAGGTCGCATCCTCCTACGAGCAGTACTTC.

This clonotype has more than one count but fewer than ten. The CDR3 loop is CASSYSGRDNSPLHF. The CDR3 coding sequence is TGTGCCAGCAGTTACTCGGGCAGGGATAATTCACCCCTCCACTTT. The V and J genes are TRBV6-5 and TRBJ1-6, with D tentatively TRBD1 (5 bases). Per germline, CDR1 MNHEY and CDR2 SVGAGI. The V and J ends lost 0 bases and 5 bases respectively, with 8 bases between them. There are 15 residues in the CDR3.

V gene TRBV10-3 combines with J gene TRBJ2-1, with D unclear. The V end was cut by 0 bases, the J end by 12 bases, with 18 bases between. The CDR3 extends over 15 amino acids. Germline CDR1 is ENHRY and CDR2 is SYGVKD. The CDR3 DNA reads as TGTGCCATCAGTGAGTCGACATCAAGGACCTGGGGGCAGTTCTTC. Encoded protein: CAISESTSRTWGQFF.